The next 11 T cell receptor beta chains were all read from a single sample in a study of blood T cell repertoires in COVID-19. The repertoire was sequenced with immunoSEQ multiplex PCR; TCRdb's copy has only in-frame clones and lacks some. The table has approximately 30,000 clones, approximately 90% seen once; the top ten hold roughly 26%. The specimen was peripheral blood. These receptors were collected from a woman older than 75 with active or convalescent COVID-19.

This clone is deemed medium-sized (0.01 to 0.1%). The chain recombines TRBV19 with TRBJ2-7; tentative D call: TRBD2 (6 bases). V was shortened by 3 bases and J by 2 bases, with 14 bases between the two germline ends. Germline CDR1 and CDR2: LNHDA and SQIVND (reference sequence). The CDR3 loop spans 15 amino acids. The CDR3 DNA is TGTGCCAGTAGTATCTCAGCGGGTGCTACCTACGAGCAGTACTTC. This translates into CASSISAGATYEQYF.

This chain connects TRBV5-5 to TRBJ2-3, with D perhaps TRBD2 (6 bases). The CDR3 is 19 amino acids. The germline V gene has CDR1 SGHKS and CDR2 YYEKEE (reference sequence). Trimming shortened V by 0 bases and J by 0 bases, and 20 bases separated the two germline ends. CDR3 DNA sequence: TGTGCCAGCAGCTTGGGAGTGTGGGGGGTCAGCAGGAGCACAGATACGCAGTATTTT. Protein sequence: CASSLGVWGVSRSTDTQYF.

The rearrangement uses TRBV5-1 and TRBJ2-2; 8 bases match TRBD2. J gave up 4 bases and V 0 bases, and 5 bases lay outside the gene matches. The CDR3 is 16 amino acids. Per germline, CDR1 SGHRS and CDR2 YFSETQ. CDR3 residues: CASSLGGLGITGELFF. The DNA for the CDR3 is TGCGCCAGCAGCTTGGGGGGACTAGGGATCACCGGGGAGCTGTTTTTT.

V is TRBV18 and J is TRBJ2-1, with TRBD1 as a possible D gene (5 bases). Trimming shortened V by 8 bases and J by 4 bases, and 6 bases separated the two germline ends. CDR3 length equals 11 residues. Germline CDR1 reads KGHSH; CDR2 reads LQKENI. This chain's CDR3 is CASRQYNEQFF. CDR3 coding DNA: TGTGCCAGCAGACAGTACAATGAGCAGTTCTTC.

V usage is TRBV7-8 and J usage is TRBJ1-4, with a tentative D call TRBD1 (6 bases). The CDR3 has 14 residues. V was cut by 3 bases and J by 7 bases, with 12 bases left in between. The germline V gene has CDR1 SGHVS and CDR2 FQNEAQ. The CDR3: CASSFGRGGEKLFF. The CDR3 DNA reads as TGTGCCAGCAGCTTCGGCAGGGGTGGTGAAAAACTGTTTTTT.

This chain uses TRBV7-9 with TRBJ1-5; D is possibly TRBD1 (5 bases). The CDR3 loop spans 16 amino acids. The germline V and J ends were trimmed by 1 base and 7 bases, with 17 bases remaining between them. Germline CDR1 SEHNR, CDR2 FQNEAQ (reference sequence). The CDR3 loop is CASSLDGSGLGQPQHF. The CDR3 bases are TGTGCCAGCAGCTTAGATGGTTCAGGGCTGGGGCAGCCCCAGCATTTT.

The rearrangement uses TRBV11-2 and TRBJ1-2; the match to TRBD1 covers 12 bases. V was pared by 2 bases and J by 8 bases, with 12 bases of the junction left unmatched. The CDR3 is 17 amino acids. The germline CDR1 and CDR2 sequences are SGHAT and FQNNGV. The CDR3 DNA is TGTGCCAGCAGCTTACTGTTCTCGGGACAGGGGGCTGGAGGCTACACCTTC. It codes for CASSLLFSGQGAGGYTF.

This chain joins TRBV10-1 and TRBJ1-1, with D possibly matching TRBD1 (6 bases). The CDR3 loop spans 14 amino acids. Trimming cost V 6 bases and J 3 bases, with 14 bases left between them. The germline V gene encodes CDR1 WNHNN and CDR2 SYGVQD (reference sequence). CDR3 nucleotide sequence: TGCGCCAGCAGCCAGGGGCGGGGGGACACTGAAGCTTTCTTT. It yields the protein CASSQGRGDTEAFF.

The chain employs TRBV19 and TRBJ1-5; D might be TRBD1 (6 bases). The germline gives CDR1 LNHDA, CDR2 SQIVND (reference sequence). The V end was cut by 10 bases, the J end by 0 bases, with 16 bases between. The CDR3 loop spans 15 amino acids. The CDR3 DNA reads as TGTGCCACTGACAAGGACAGCCGTAGCAATCAGCCCCAGCATTTT. Its protein product is CATDKDSRSNQPQHF.

The chain recombines TRBV12-3 or TRBV12-4 with TRBJ2-1; perhaps TRBD2 as D (6 bases). CDR3 size: 13 residues. V dropped 6 bases and J dropped 7 bases, with 13 bases sitting between them. Here the CDR3 reads CASRRDRGNEQFF. CDR3 DNA: TGTGCCAGCAGACGGGACCGGGGGAATGAGCAGTTCTTC.

This chain links TRBV6-5 with TRBJ2-7, with TRBD1 identical over 7 bases. CDR1 is MNHEY, CDR2 SVGAGI, per germline. CDR3 length equals 14 residues. The V segment lost 6 bases and the J segment 2 bases; nucleotides outside the gene matches: 7. CDR3: CASRRTGTTYEQYF. The CDR3 DNA sequence: TGTGCCAGCAGACGGACAGGTACAACCTACGAGCAGTACTTC.